The 8 T cell receptor beta chains given below trace back to one sample, sequenced in a study of blood T cell repertoires in COVID-19. TCRdb's copy holds only in-frame clones and misses some; the assay was immunoSEQ multiplex PCR. There are about 62,000 clones in the sample; around 86% occur only once, and 1% to 1.5% lies in the top ten. The source material was peripheral blood. These receptors all come from a woman older than 75 with acute or convalescent COVID-19.

This rearrangement joins TRBV11-2 to TRBJ2-1; 9 nucleotides line up with TRBD2. V lost 6 bases and J lost 6; bases outside the gene matches: 6. CDR1 is SGHAT and CDR2 is FQNNGV in the germline V gene. This CDR3 comprises 14 residues. The CDR3: CASSQAGGPNEQFF. The CDR3 nucleotides are TGTGCCAGCAGTCAAGCGGGGGGCCCCAATGAGCAGTTCTTC.

The V call is TRBV18, the J call TRBJ1-1; D is possibly TRBD1 (5 bases). Germline CDR1 KGHSH, CDR2 LQKENI. The CDR3 covers 15 residues. V dropped 6 bases and J dropped 6 bases, with 20 bases sitting between them. DNA for the CDR3: TGTGCCAGCTCTCCAACGGGAGGGGCGTTAGCTGAAGCTTTCTTT. Protein: CASSPTGGALAEAFF.

The chain uses TRBV3-1 (or the pseudogene TRBV3-2) and TRBJ2-3, with 8 bases identical to TRBD2. The CDR3 spans 15 residues. The V segment lost 5 bases and the J segment 3 bases; nucleotides outside the gene matches: 7. CDR1 and CDR2 (germline): LGHDT, YNNKEL (reference sequence). The CDR3 coding sequence is TGTGCCAGCAGCTCCTCTAGCGGGCAAACAGATACGCAGTATTTT. Translating gives CASSSSSGQTDTQYF.

This clone came up a few times. J is TRBJ1-2 and V is TRBV27; 9 bases line up with TRBD1. The ends lost 6 bases at V and 3 bases at J; junction bases unmatched: 8. This CDR3 is 15 amino acids long. Germline CDR1 is MNHEY and CDR2 is SMNVEV (reference sequence). The CDR3 region has the DNA TGTGCCAGCAGAGAGACAGGGGGGATCGACTATGGCTACACCTTC. Its protein is CASRETGGIDYGYTF.

The rearrangement joins TRBV5-1 to TRBJ2-1; 9 nucleotides match TRBD2. Germline V gene lookup returns CDR1 SGHRS and CDR2 YFSETQ. J was trimmed by 2 bases and V by 3 bases; bases with no gene match: 9. The CDR3 extends over 17 amino acids. This CDR3 is CASSSTLAGDAYNEQFF. The CDR3 DNA sequence: TGCGCCAGCAGCTCCACCTTAGCGGGAGACGCCTACAATGAGCAGTTCTTC.

This clone appeared a few times. The J gene is TRBJ1-1, the V gene TRBV6-4, with D unclear. CDR1 is MRHNA, CDR2 SNTAGT, per germline. The ends were cut back, 8 bases at V and 4 bases at J, with 14 bases in the middle. This CDR3 spans 13 amino acids. As DNA, the CDR3 is TGTGCCAGCGCGAATGAGGTGGGCACTGAAGCTTTCTTT. Its translation: CASANEVGTEAFF.

The rearrangement joins TRBV7-2 to TRBJ2-1, with D unresolved. The CDR3 contains 12 residues. Trimming cost V 4 bases and J 4 bases, with 5 bases left between them. Germline V gene sequence: CDR1 SGHTA, CDR2 FQGNSA. The CDR3 DNA is TGTGCCAGCAGCTCGGAGTACAATGAGCAGTTCTTC. The encoded protein is CASSSEYNEQFF. Combining the CDR3 with reference TRBV7-2 and TRBJ2-1 gives the whole variable domain GAGVSQSPSNKVTEKGKDVELRCDPISGHTALYWYRQSLGQGLEFLIYFQGNSAPDKSGLPSDRFSAERTGGSVSTLTIQRTQQEDSAVYLCASSSEYNEQFFGPGTRLTVL.

The rearrangement links TRBV29-1 to TRBJ2-1; TRBD1 matches at 8 bases. Germline CDR1 is SQVTM and CDR2 is ANQGSEA. CDR3 length: 14 residues. V was clipped by 7 bases and J by 3 bases; unmatched bases: 8. The CDR3 DNA reads as TGCAGCGCCTCCGGGACAGGAGTCTACAATGAGCAGTTCTTC. Translated, it gives CSASGTGVYNEQFF.